The source of this T cell receptor delta chain is a study of gamma-delta T cells after stem cell transplantation. TCRdb re-called the RT-PCR reads with CATT. The sample lists under 2,500 delta-chain clones, 1.2% occurring once. By share, this clone ranks as large. This specimen includes other DNA sequences encoding the same CDR3. Per the germline V gene, CDR1 is GEAIGNYY and CDR2 is EKD. V lost 1 base to trimming and J lost 0 bases, with 9 bases between them. The CDR3 spans 17 residues. The specimen sequenced was gamma-delta T cells. The receptor was isolated from a human donor. It is not recorded whose cells these are; they may come from a transplant donor. The chain uses TRDV2 and TRDJ3; the D is unclear. In DNA, the CDR3 is TGTGCCTGTGACACTGTTCTAAGCTCCTGGGACACCCGACAGATGTTTTTC. This gives the protein CACDTVLSSWDTRQMFF.